Below, 21 T cell receptor beta chains from the same sample are listed, as sequenced in a study of cytomegalovirus exposure and HLA in healthy donors. The PCR was carried out with 60 Vbeta primers and 13 Jbeta primers. TCRdb's table, derived via immunoSEQ multiplex PCR, lists solely in-frame clones and lacks some. This table has fewer than 120,000 clones, approximately 79% appearing once. Sequencing was performed on PBMCs. Receptors originate from a man between 25 and 39 years old in good health and CMV-seropositive.

This chain connects TRBV7-2 to TRBJ1-1, with D possibly matching TRBD1 (5 bases). The CDR3 consists of 13 residues. Germline V gene sequence: CDR1 SGHTA, CDR2 FQGNSA. Trimming removed 5 bases from V and 1 base from J, with 8 bases in between. CDR3 residues: CASSTQGNTEAFF. In DNA form, the CDR3 reads TGTGCCAGCAGCACCCAGGGGAACACTGAAGCTTTCTTT.

The chain carries TRBV5-1 and TRBJ1-3, with D possibly TRBD1 on 6 matching bases. Looked up from germline, CDR1 is SGHRS and CDR2 is YFSETQ. The V end lost 4 bases, the J end lost 7 bases, and 15 bases lay between the germline ends. The CDR3 runs 14 residues. This chain's CDR3 is CASSPDIRGNTIYF. The CDR3 DNA is TGCGCCAGCAGCCCTGACATAAGGGGGAACACCATATATTTT. The entire variable domain, with the rest obtained from reference TRBV5-1 and TRBJ1-3, is as follows: KAGVTQTPRYLIKTRGQQVTLSCSPISGHRSVSWYQQTPGQGLQFLFEYFSETQRNKGNFPGRFSGRQFSNSRSEMNVSTLELGDSALYLCASSPDIRGNTIYFGEGSWLTVV.

V is TRBV5-6 and J is TRBJ1-2, with a possible D match to TRBD1 (5 bases). V lost 4 bases to trimming and J lost 7 bases, with 11 bases between them. The CDR3 is 12 residues long. Germline V CDR1 and CDR2: SGHDT, YYEEEE. The CDR3 reads CASSTGTFGYTF. The DNA of the CDR3 is TGTGCCAGCAGCACCGGGACTTTTGGCTACACCTTC.

The sample holds a few counts of this clone. The rearrangement joins TRBV27 to TRBJ1-1; 7 bases agree with TRBD1. CDR3 length: 13 residues. V lost 5 bases to trimming and J lost 6 bases; unmatched junction nucleotides: 6. Germline loops: CDR1 MNHEY, CDR2 SMNVEV (reference sequence). The CDR3 DNA sequence: TGTGCCAGCAGTAACATTCAGGGGGCTGAAGCTTTCTTT. Translated: CASSNIQGAEAFF.

This clone was counted a few times. The chain joins TRBV10-3 to TRBJ1-6; D is possibly TRBD1 (6 bases). The CDR3 loop spans 16 amino acids. Trimming cost V 4 bases and J 7 bases, with 17 bases left between them. From germline, CDR1 is ENHRY and CDR2 SYGVKD. CDR3 protein: CAISGQQGSRNSPLHF. The DNA of the CDR3 is TGTGCCATCAGTGGCCAACAGGGTTCTAGGAATTCACCCCTCCACTTT.

The chain employs TRBV6-5 and TRBJ2-7; 9 bases map to TRBD2. The CDR3 loop spans 14 amino acids. The V segment lost 4 bases and the J segment 6 bases; nucleotides outside the gene matches: 7. Germline CDR1 MNHEY, CDR2 SVGAGI. This CDR3 is CASSWKRGEVEQYF. The CDR3 coding sequence is TGTGCCAGCAGTTGGAAGCGGGGGGAGGTCGAGCAGTACTTC.

The gene calls are TRBV19 and TRBJ1-5; D uncertain. This CDR3 has 14 amino acids. Germline-derived CDR1 and CDR2 are LNHDA and SQIVND (reference sequence). V lost 9 bases and J lost 0, with 12 bases in between. CDR3 DNA sequence: TGTGCCAGCCTCGACTCATCTAGCAATCAGCCCCAGCATTTT. The encoded protein is CASLDSSSNQPQHF.

V and J are TRBV19 and TRBJ2-5; D is ambiguous. This CDR3 is 15 amino acids long. The V gene's germline CDR1 is LNHDA and CDR2 SQIVND (reference sequence). Trimming stripped 4 bases from V and 1 base from J, with 13 bases between. The CDR3, as DNA: TGTGCCAGTAGTAGGGCCTTGGGTACCCAAGAGACCCAGTACTTC. Translating it yields CASSRALGTQETQYF.

The genes are TRBV6-5 and TRBJ2-5; a weak D match, TRBD2 (7 bases). V was clipped by 4 bases and J by 6 bases, with 21 bases between them. The CDR3 length is 16 residues. Germline CDR1 is MNHEY and CDR2 is SVGAGI. CDR3 region: CASSFGEGGAQKTQYF. For the CDR3, the DNA is TGTGCCAGCAGTTTTGGCGAGGGGGGGGCGCAAAAGACCCAGTACTTC.

This chain links TRBV5-6 with TRBJ2-2; D is possibly TRBD2 (6 bases). This CDR3 comprises 16 residues. CDR1 and CDR2 (germline): SGHDT, YYEEEE. V lost 5 bases to trimming and J lost 6 bases, with 20 bases between them. The CDR3 loop reads CASSWGLKIPAGELFF. The DNA for the CDR3 is TGTGCCAGCAGTTGGGGACTCAAAATACCAGCCGGGGAGCTGTTTTTT.

This clone was seen once. V and J are TRBV5-6 and TRBJ1-1, with 10 bases aligning to TRBD1. Unmatched junction bases numbered 6, after V lost 0 bases and J lost 10 bases. The CDR3 is 14 residues long. Germline V gives CDR1 SGHDT, CDR2 YYEEEE. The CDR3 protein is CASSLGQGAAAAFF. The DNA of the CDR3 is TGTGCCAGCAGCTTGGGACAGGGGGCGGCGGCAGCTTTCTTT.

The chain uses TRBV11-2 and TRBJ2-1, with D perhaps TRBD2 (6 bases). CDR1 and CDR2 (germline): SGHAT, FQNNGV. This CDR3 has 15 amino acids. V was cut by 5 bases and J by 8 bases, with 19 bases left in between. CDR3 sequence reads: CASSPVVYGGYEQFF. CDR3 in DNA: TGTGCCAGCAGCCCAGTAGTCTATGGGGGGTATGAGCAGTTCTTC.

V usage is TRBV5-4 and J usage is TRBJ2-3, with 9 bases matching TRBD2. Germline assignment: CDR1 SGHNT and CDR2 YYREEE (reference sequence). V lost 5 bases, J lost 0 bases, and 7 bases stayed unmatched. CDR3 length: 16 residues. CDR3 in amino acids: CASRLLAGSSTDTQYF. The CDR3, as DNA: TGTGCCAGCAGGCTCCTAGCGGGATCTAGCACAGATACGCAGTATTTT.

This clone appeared a single time. V is TRBV10-3 and J is TRBJ2-1, with D perhaps matching TRBD2 (7 bases). Per the germline V gene, CDR1 is ENHRY and CDR2 is SYGVKD. Trimming stripped 7 bases from V and 0 bases from J, with 22 bases between. This CDR3 has 18 residues. This chain's CDR3 is CAITSYGGGALSYNEQFF. DNA for the CDR3: TGTGCCATCACCTCATATGGAGGGGGGGCTCTCTCCTACAATGAGCAGTTCTTC.

This clone was observed a handful of times. The DNA of the CDR3 is TGCAGCGTGGCCCCGACAGAACCGCAGTATTTT. It encodes CSVAPTEPQYF. The chain is built from TRBV29-1 and TRBJ2-3; D is perhaps TRBD1 (5 bases). V lost 6 bases to trimming and J lost 10 bases, with 14 bases between them. CDR1 and CDR2 (germline): SQVTM, ANQGSEA. This CDR3 has 11 amino acids.

The genes are TRBV27 and TRBJ2-2, with 9 bases that match TRBD2. The junction had 6 bases not matched to a gene; V was cut back by 1 base and J by 6 bases. Looked up from germline, CDR1 is MNHEY and CDR2 is SMNVEV (reference sequence). This CDR3 has 16 residues. CDR3 sequence reads: CASSLFGGGASGELFF. The CDR3 nucleotides are TGTGCCAGCAGTTTATTCGGCGGGGGGGCCTCCGGGGAGCTGTTTTTT.

The chain carries TRBV18 and TRBJ2-6; 9 bases are a match to TRBD1. This CDR3 spans 15 amino acids. Germline trimming cut 6 bases from V and 15 bases from J; bases unmatched to any gene: 15. Germline V gene lookup returns CDR1 KGHSH and CDR2 LQKENI. CDR3 loop: CASSAGTGPDSALTF. The CDR3 DNA is TGTGCCAGCTCGGCCGGGACAGGGCCCGACTCGGCCCTGACTTTC.

The CDR3 coding sequence is TGCGCCAGCAGCCAAGATCTTACGACTAGCGGGGACCGGGATACGCAGTATTTT. This encodes CASSQDLTTSGDRDTQYF. The chain has TRBV4-1 and TRBJ2-3; 11 bases agree with TRBD2. J lost 6 bases, V lost 0 bases, and 11 bases had no gene match. This CDR3 is built from 18 residues. Looked up from germline, CDR1 is MGHRA and CDR2 is YSYEKL.

The chain uses TRBV15 and TRBJ1-4; no clear D. This CDR3 is 15 amino acids long. V was cut by 1 base and J by 7 bases, with 13 bases left in between. CDR1 is LNHNV and CDR2 is YYDKDF in the germline V gene (reference sequence). CDR3 sequence (DNA): TGTGCCACCAGCAGAGGTTGGGCGGGCGGTGAAAAACTGTTTTTT. Translating it yields CATSRGWAGGEKLFF.

The chain joins TRBV4-3 to TRBJ2-5; no firm D call. In germline, CDR1 is LGHNA, CDR2 YSLEER. CDR3 size: 15 residues. V was pared by 1 base and J by 5 bases, with 14 bases between. The CDR3: CASSQALQAEETQYF. The CDR3 coding sequence is TGCGCCAGCAGCCAAGCGCTCCAGGCTGAGGAGACCCAGTACTTC.

This chain joins TRBV2 and TRBJ1-2; D is uncertain. CDR1 is SNHLY, CDR2 FYNNEI, per germline. This CDR3 spans 13 amino acids. Deletions cut 3 bases from V and 2 bases from J, with 7 bases between. DNA of the CDR3: TGTGCCAGCAGTGAGGAGGAAAACTATGGCTACACCTTC. Amino acid sequence: CASSEEENYGYTF.